The sequence of this T cell receptor beta chain was determined in a study of shared clonotypes between healthy human individuals. Study information: The donor pool was made up of a couple of women and a few men aged 18 to 49.

Original processing notes: Filtering of immunoSEQ junctional sequences could not match full-length read filtering. The method was immunoSEQ multiplex PCR; TCRdb's version includes in-frame clones alone and lacks a portion of them. The V and J calls and clone size come from that table; D and trimming were worked out from the DNA. The data show about 2.4 million clones, approximately 94% seen once. V dropped 4 bases and J dropped 1; count of bases not matched to a gene: 12. Germline V gene data show CDR1 as LNHDA and CDR2 as SQIVND (reference sequence). The CDR3 consists of 18 residues. The donor population consisted of healthy HIV-negative adults with no recent acute infections or vaccinations. CD4+ cells underwent separation, giving CD45RA+ naive and CD45RA-negative memory subsets.

Sequencing input: naive CD4+ T cells sorted from blood. The subset denotes: CD45RA+ positively selected. This sequence joins TRBV19 and TRBJ1-5, with 8 bases that match TRBD1. This TCR was sampled from a man between 18 and 35 years old in good health. The CDR3 reads CASSSLGLRQGSNQPQHF. The CDR3, as DNA: TGTGCCAGTAGTAGCCTCGGGTTGAGACAGGGGAGCAATCAGCCCCAGCATTTT.